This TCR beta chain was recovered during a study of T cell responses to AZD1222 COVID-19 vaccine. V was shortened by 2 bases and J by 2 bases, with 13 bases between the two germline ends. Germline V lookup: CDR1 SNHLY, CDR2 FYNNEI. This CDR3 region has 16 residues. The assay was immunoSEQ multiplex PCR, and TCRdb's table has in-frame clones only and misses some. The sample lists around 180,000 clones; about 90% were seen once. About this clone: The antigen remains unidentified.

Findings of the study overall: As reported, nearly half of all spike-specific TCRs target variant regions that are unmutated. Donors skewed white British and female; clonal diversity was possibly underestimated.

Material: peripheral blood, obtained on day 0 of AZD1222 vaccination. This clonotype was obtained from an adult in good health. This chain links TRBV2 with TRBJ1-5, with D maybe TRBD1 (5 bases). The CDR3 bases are TGTGCCAGCAGTGAACAGAGTTTGGGGGGCAATCAGCCCCAGCATTTT. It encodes CASSEQSLGGNQPQHF.